This T cell receptor (beta chain) comes out of a study of blood T cell repertoires in COVID-19. Study details: The study drew acute and convalescent COVID-19 samples from the United States, Italy and Spain.

Participants' reported clinical history set cohort assignment. TCRdb's table, derived via immunoSEQ multiplex PCR, lists solely in-frame clones and lacks some. The repertoire holds about 230,000 clones, with about 85% as singletons. This TCR derives from a man aged 30 to 39 who had recovered from COVID-19. The sample comprised PBMCs or T cells enriched from blood (not recorded which).

The chain's CDR3 is CASIRTVKSSGANVLTF. CDR3 sequence (DNA): TGTGCCAGTATTAGGACAGTAAAAAGCTCTGGGGCCAACGTCCTGACTTTC. The chain uses TRBV19 and TRBJ2-6, with D maybe TRBD1 (6 bases). The germline V gene has CDR1 LNHDA and CDR2 SQIVND (reference sequence). V lost 7 bases and J lost 0, with 16 bases in between. This CDR3 region has 17 residues.